The rows below give T cell receptor beta chains drawn from one sample of a study of regulatory T cells in long-lasting Graves disease. From the multiplex PCR reads, TCRdb called clonotypes with MiXCR, one entry per CDR3 protein. The sample includes 650,000 to 850,000 distinct CDR3 sequences, around 30% of them seen just once. The source was peripheral blood mononuclear cells (PBMCs), collected when the disease was refractory, from a patient treated with antithyroid drugs. These receptors were taken from a female donor with Graves disease. Each CDR3 is given with its conserved first and last residue. A D gene is named only where the DNA matches it firmly. Size is omitted from some rows. Given values are once, few, many or a class for expanded clones.

CASTWSRTGNQPQHF TGTGCCAGCACCTGGAGCCGGACGGGCAATCAGCCCCAGCATTTT - many TRBJ1-5 TRBV6-1
CASGDAGSGRPYYEQYF TGTGCTAGTGGCGATGCGGGTAGCGGGAGGCCCTACTACGAGCAGTACTTC TRBD2 - TRBJ2-7 TRBV12-5
CASSLSGTAYGYTF TGTGCCAGCAGTTTATCAGGGACAGCGTATGGCTACACCTTC TRBD1 many TRBJ1-2 TRBV28
CSARVGGPPYEQYF TGCAGTGCTAGGGTCGGGGGTCCTCCCTACGAGCAGTACTTC - once TRBJ2-7 TRBV20-1
CSAREAYEQYF TGCAGTGCTAGAGAGGCCTACGAGCAGTACTTC - few TRBJ2-7 TRBV20-1
CASSYLVQGRAFF TGTGCCAGCAGTTACCTTGTACAGGGGAGAGCTTTCTTT TRBD1 few TRBJ1-1 TRBV12-3/TRBV12-4
CSATGIRTEAFF TGCAGTGCTACAGGGATAAGGACTGAAGCTTTCTTT - - TRBJ1-1 TRBV20-1
CAGSEGRVNYGYTF TGTGCCGGCAGTGAAGGAAGGGTTAACTATGGCTACACCTTC - - TRBJ1-2 TRBV6-1
CASSIPRGETQYF TGTGCCAGCAGCATCCCACGGGGGGAGACCCAGTACTTC - many TRBJ2-5 TRBV11-2
CASSSQGLVSGELFF TGCGCCAGCAGCTCCCAGGGTCTCGTTTCCGGGGAGCTGTTTTTT - once TRBJ2-2 TRBV5-1
CSVEGQGINEQYF TGCAGCGTTGAGGGACAGGGCATCAACGAGCAGTACTTC TRBD1 few TRBJ2-7 TRBV29-1
CASSSLAGGPRTGELFF TGTGCCAGCAGTTCTCTAGCGGGAGGGCCTAGGACCGGGGAGCTGTTTTTT TRBD2 - TRBJ2-2 TRBV6-5
CASSQEGGPGTLRETQYF TGTGCCAGCAGCCAAGAAGGAGGACCCGGGACCCTTAGGGAGACCCAGTACTTC - - TRBJ2-5 TRBV4-2
CASSLGGLGYEQYF TGTGCCAGCAGCTTAGGGGGACTGGGCTACGAGCAGTACTTC - few TRBJ2-7 TRBV7-9
CASSIGLAGDEQYF TGTGCCAGCAGCATAGGACTAGCGGGAGACGAGCAGTACTTC TRBD2 many TRBJ2-7 TRBV11-2
CASSRQSLLYEQYF TGTGCCAGCAGCCGACAGTCCCTCCTCTACGAGCAGTACTTC - few TRBJ2-7 TRBV7-9
CASSSWGLAGISGANVLTF TGTGCCAGCAGCTCCTGGGGACTAGCGGGAATCTCTGGGGCCAACGTCCTGACTTTC TRBD2 - TRBJ2-6 TRBV12-3/TRBV12-4
CASTPGTGGFEQYF TGTGCCAGCACCCCCGGGACAGGGGGCTTCGAGCAGTACTTC TRBD1 - TRBJ2-7 TRBV25-1
CASRVGTEAFF TGCGCCAGCAGGGTCGGCACTGAAGCTTTCTTT - many TRBJ1-1 TRBV19
CASSSQTADYGYTF TGCGCCAGCAGCTCACAGACGGCCGACTATGGCTACACCTTC - - TRBJ1-2 TRBV5-1
CSATDETQPQHF TGCAGTGCTACCGATGAGACTCAGCCCCAGCATTTT - - TRBJ1-5 TRBV20-1
CASSRSSGLDHF TGTGCCAGCAGCCGCTCTTCGGGACTAGATCATTTC TRBD2 few TRBJ2-7 TRBV7-9
CASSARSRGIEKLFF TGTGCCAGCAGTGCCCGGAGCAGGGGGATTGAAAAACTGTTTTTT TRBD1 few TRBJ1-4 TRBV7-9
CATGGKNGNTEAFF TGTGCCACCGGAGGGAAAAACGGGAACACTGAAGCTTTCTTT - - TRBJ1-1 TRBV24-1
CASSWGTGEGGYTF TGTGCCAGCAGTTGGGGAACCGGGGAGGGTGGCTACACCTTC - - TRBJ1-2 TRBV27
CASSEWGVSTYEQYF TGTGCCAGCAGTGAATGGGGGGTCTCCACCTACGAGCAGTACTTC - - TRBJ2-7 TRBV25-1
CASSRGTGLETQYF TGCGCCAGCTCCAGGGGGACAGGGCTGGAGACCCAGTACTTC TRBD1 - TRBJ2-5 TRBV5-1
CASSFQGNYEQYF TGCGCCAGCAGCTTTCAGGGGAACTACGAGCAGTACTTC - few TRBJ2-7 TRBV5-1
CASSHRSGNPYEQYF TGTGCCAGCAGCCACAGATCGGGGAATCCCTACGAGCAGTACTTC - - TRBJ2-7 TRBV13
CATSGLAGVGETQYF TGTGCCACCAGCGGGCTAGCGGGAGTAGGGGAGACCCAGTACTTC TRBD2 - TRBJ2-5 TRBV6-1
CASSFGGRVGSGYTF TGTGCCAGCAGTTTCGGCGGCAGGGTGGGGTCGGGCTACACCTTC - - TRBJ1-2 TRBV6-5
CASSLLWNQPQHF TGTGCCAGCAGTTTATTATGGAATCAGCCCCAGCATTTT - - TRBJ1-5 TRBV27
CASSLWGGAKSSEAFF TGTGCCAGCAGTTTATGGGGGGGCGCGAAATCTTCTGAAGCTTTCTTT - - TRBJ1-1 TRBV27
CSARDQMLAKNIQYF TGCAGTGCTAGAGATCAGATGCTAGCCAAAAACATTCAGTACTTC - - TRBJ2-4 TRBV20-1
CASSLRGGDNSPLHF TGTGCCAGCAGCCTTCGGGGCGGCGATAATTCACCCCTCCACTTT - few TRBJ1-6 TRBV11-2
CSARPSPNQPQHF TGCAGTGCTAGACCCTCTCCGAATCAGCCCCAGCATTTT - - TRBJ1-5 TRBV20-1
CASSLALNLYNSPLHF TGTGCCAGCAGTTTAGCCTTAAACCTCTATAATTCACCCCTCCACTTT - many TRBJ1-6 TRBV12-3/TRBV12-4
CASTPGDAYNEQFF TGTGCCAGCACTCCGGGAGACGCCTACAATGAGCAGTTCTTC - - TRBJ2-1 TRBV28
CASVQESEAFF TGTGCTAGTGTTCAGGAGAGTGAAGCTTTCTTT - many TRBJ1-1 TRBV12-5
CASSFGEYTEAFF TGTGCCAGCAGCTTTGGGGAGTACACTGAAGCTTTCTTT - few TRBJ1-1 TRBV7-9
CASSEPWMNTEAFF TGTGCCAGCAGTGAACCTTGGATGAACACTGAAGCTTTCTTT - few TRBJ1-1 TRBV12-3/TRBV12-4
CATSRDRGDFPYEQYF TGTGCCACCAGCAGAGATCGAGGGGACTTCCCCTACGAGCAGTACTTC - few TRBJ2-7 TRBV15
CASSDWQLPYEQYF TGTGCCAGCAGTGACTGGCAATTACCATACGAGCAGTACTTC - few TRBJ2-7 TRBV6-1